The present TCR beta chain was sequenced within a study of blood T cell repertoires in COVID-19. Overall study context: Acute and convalescent COVID-19 specimens originated in the United States, Italy and Spain.

Enrolment of Seattle patients took place during active infection, and they were followed longitudinally. The germline gives CDR1 SGHTA, CDR2 FQGNSA. The V and J ends lost 4 bases and 1 base respectively, with 10 bases between them. The CDR3 length is 14 residues. TCRdb keeps only in-frame clones here, not all; method: immunoSEQ multiplex PCR. The profile shows 170,000 or so clones, around nine tenths of them singletons. The sequencing input was peripheral blood. V usage is TRBV7-2 and J usage is TRBJ1-1; D remains ambiguous. The sequence derives from a man in his fifties or sixties with COVID-19, enrolled during active disease. The CDR3 sequence is CASSSDAGNTEAFF. Written as DNA, the CDR3 is TGTGCCAGCAGCTCAGACGCAGGGAACACTGAAGCTTTCTTT.